These T cell receptor beta chains were read from a single sample in a study of cytomegalovirus exposure and HLA in healthy donors. Sequencing used immunoSEQ multiplex PCR; TCRdb keeps in-frame clones, though not all of them. The table records about 190,000 clones, around 77% of them present only once. Material for sequencing was PBMCs. The receptors stem from a woman under 30 in good health and CMV-seronegative. Both conserved end residues are part of each CDR3. The D gene is left open where the match is weak. A clone size is listed for some rows: how often the clone was seen (once, few, many), or a class if it is expanded.

abundance	j_gene	v_gene	d_gene	CDR3nt	CDR3aa
.	TRBJ2-1	TRBV6-1	TRBD2	TGTGCCAGCAGTGAAGGGGAGCTAGCGGGGAAGACAAATGAGCAGTTCTTC	CASSEGELAGKTNEQFF
few	TRBJ1-1	TRBV7-8	TRBD1	TGTGCCAGCAGCCGGGACAGACACACTGAAGCTTTCTTT	CASSRDRHTEAFF
.	TRBJ1-5	TRBV19	TRBD1	TGTGCCAGTACCCGGACAGGACTCAATCAGCCCCAGCATTTT	CASTRTGLNQPQHF
.	TRBJ2-3	TRBV9	TRBD2	TGTGCCAGCAGCGTAGCGGCGGGACTAGCGGGCACAGATACGCAGTATTTT	CASSVAAGLAGTDTQYF
once	TRBJ1-5	TRBV10-3	.	TGTGCCATCGGAACACAGGGTGGCAATCAGCCCCAGCATTTT	CAIGTQGGNQPQHF
.	TRBJ2-7	TRBV14	.	TGTGCCAGCAGCCAGGAGGAGCAAATGACCTACGAGCAGTACTTC	CASSQEEQMTYEQYF
.	TRBJ1-1	TRBV7-3	.	TGTGCCAGCAGCTTCGGAGGGAACACTGAAGCTTTCTTT	CASSFGGNTEAFF
.	TRBJ1-1	TRBV19	TRBD1	TGTGCCAGTAGTATTGTAGGGACAGGTTCAGGGAACACTGAAGCTTTCTTT	CASSIVGTGSGNTEAFF
few	TRBJ1-1	TRBV7-9	.	TGTGCCAGCAGCCCGGAGGTCGGGGAAGATGTGCCTGAAGCTTTCTTT	CASSPEVGEDVPEAFF
.	TRBJ2-5	TRBV7-7	.	TGTGCCAGCAGCTTATCCCATCAAGAGACCCAGTACTTC	CASSLSHQETQYF
once	TRBJ2-1	TRBV6-6	.	TGTGCCAGCAGTTACTCCTCCACAGCCTACAATGAGCAGTTCTTC	CASSYSSTAYNEQFF
.	TRBJ1-6	TRBV5-1	.	TGCGCCAGCAGCTTGGTCGGGGGGAGCTCCTATAATTCACCCCTCCACTTT	CASSLVGGSSYNSPLHF
.	TRBJ2-2	TRBV5-5	TRBD2	TGTGCCAGCAGCGTAGGGACTAGCACAAACACCGGGGAGCTGTTTTTT	CASSVGTSTNTGELFF
once	TRBJ2-1	TRBV2	.	TGTGCCACCGTATCGTGGAGCGGGTTCCAAAGCTCCTACAATGAGCAGTTCTTC	CATVSWSGFQSSYNEQFF
.	TRBJ1-2	TRBV28	TRBD1	TGTGCCAGCAGTACCCAACCGGGACAGGGATCTTCTAACTATGGCTACACCTTC	CASSTQPGQGSSNYGYTF
.	TRBJ1-3	TRBV15	.	TGTGCCACCAGCAGTCCGGTGTCCGTTGGAAACACCATATATTTT	CATSSPVSVGNTIYF
.	TRBJ2-1	TRBV4-1	TRBD2	TGCGCCAGCAGCCAAGCGGCTAGCGGGGCGAGCTCCTACAATGAGCAGTTCTTC	CASSQAASGASSYNEQFF
.	TRBJ2-2	TRBV28	.	TGTGCCAGCAGTTTAGTGGACTTTAACACCGGGGAGCTGTTTTTT	CASSLVDFNTGELFF
few	TRBJ2-2	TRBV5-6	TRBD2	TGTGCCAGCAGCCGCCGGACTAGCGCTTACGGGGAGCTGTTTTTT	CASSRRTSAYGELFF
.	TRBJ2-3	TRBV10-2	.	TGCGCCAGCAGTGTATTAGATACGCAGTATTTT	CASSVLDTQYF
.	TRBJ1-5	TRBV6-5	.	TGTGCCAGCAGTTACTCAGGGGGAGATCAGCCCCAGCATTTT	CASSYSGGDQPQHF
.	TRBJ1-4	TRBV5-1	TRBD1	TGCGCCAGCAGCCCGGGACAGGGTTTTGCAACTAATGAAAAACTGTTTTTT	CASSPGQGFATNEKLFF
.	TRBJ2-3	TRBV30	TRBD2	TGTGCCTGGAAGACCCCTGGGACTAGCGGGAGGTATGATACGCAGTATTTT	CAWKTPGTSGRYDTQYF
.	TRBJ1-1	TRBV20-1	.	TGCAGTGGACGGGACACCGAAGCTTTCTTT	CSGRDTEAFF
.	TRBJ2-7	TRBV6-4	TRBD2	TGTGCCAGCAGTGAACGGGAGGTCTACGAGCAGTACTTC	CASSEREVYEQYF
.	TRBJ1-5	TRBV5-1	TRBD1	TGCGCCAGCAGCCCGGGACAGAGCAATCAGCCCCAGCATTTT	CASSPGQSNQPQHF
.	TRBJ1-5	TRBV5-1	.	TGCGCCAGCAGCTTGGAGGCGGATCAGCCCCAGCATTTT	CASSLEADQPQHF
.	TRBJ2-7	TRBV5-5	.	TGTGCCAGCAGCTTGTTCCCGGTCCTTCTCCGGGACAACAGTTACGAGCAGTACTTC	CASSLFPVLLRDNSYEQYF
.	TRBJ1-6	TRBV5-6	.	TGTGCCAGCAGCTTGGTTCGAAACAACAATTCACCCCTCCACTTT	CASSLVRNNNSPLHF
.	TRBJ1-3	TRBV28	.	TGTGCCAGCACCCCGGGGGGGGCAGGTGGAAACACCATATATTTT	CASTPGGAGGNTIYF
few	TRBJ1-1	TRBV15	TRBD1	TGTGCCACCAGCAGAGATCAGGCAGGGGGCACTGAAGCTTTCTTT	CATSRDQAGGTEAFF
.	TRBJ1-3	TRBV27	.	TGTGCCAGCAGTGGGGGGTGGGGGGGAAGAAACACCATATATTTT	CASSGGWGGRNTIYF
.	TRBJ1-2	TRBV6-5	TRBD1	TGTGCCAGCAGTTGGGAGAGAAGACAGGGCCATGGCTACACCTTC	CASSWERRQGHGYTF
.	TRBJ1-2	TRBV5-1	.	TGCGCCAGCAGCTTGGAGGGGCACAACTATGGCTACACCTTC	CASSLEGHNYGYTF
.	TRBJ1-1	TRBV28	TRBD1	TGTGCCAGCAGTAACGGACAGGGTAAAACTGAAGCTTTCTTT	CASSNGQGKTEAFF
.	TRBJ1-4	TRBV27	.	TGTGCCAGCAGTCCCTACAGGGCCGGAGAAAAACTGTTTTTT	CASSPYRAGEKLFF
.	TRBJ1-6	TRBV28	.	TGTGCCAGCAGCCCGGCGGGGGCGGGGGATTCACCCCTCCACTTT	CASSPAGAGDSPLHF
.	TRBJ2-6	TRBV9	.	TGTGCCAGCAGTGGGGGGGCCTCTGGGGCCAACGTCCTGACTTTC	CASSGGASGANVLTF
.	TRBJ2-7	TRBV29-1	.	TGCAGCGTTGAAGATCCCGTTGGGAGCGGAACTGACTACGAGCAGTACTTC	CSVEDPVGSGTDYEQYF